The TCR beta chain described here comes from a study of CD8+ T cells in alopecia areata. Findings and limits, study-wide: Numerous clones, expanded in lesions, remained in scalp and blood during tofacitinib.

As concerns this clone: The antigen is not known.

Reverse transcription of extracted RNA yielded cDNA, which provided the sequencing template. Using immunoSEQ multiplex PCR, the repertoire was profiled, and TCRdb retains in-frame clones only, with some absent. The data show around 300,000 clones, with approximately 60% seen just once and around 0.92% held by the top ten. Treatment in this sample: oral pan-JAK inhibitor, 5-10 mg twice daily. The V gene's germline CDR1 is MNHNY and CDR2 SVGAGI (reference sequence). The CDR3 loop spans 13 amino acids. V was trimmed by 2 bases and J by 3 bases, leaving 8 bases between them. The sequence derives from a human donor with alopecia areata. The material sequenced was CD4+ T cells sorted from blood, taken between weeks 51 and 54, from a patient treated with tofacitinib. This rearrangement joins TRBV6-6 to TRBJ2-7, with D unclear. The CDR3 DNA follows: TGTGCCAGCAGTTACGTGAGCTTCTACGAGCAGTACTTC. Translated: CASSYVSFYEQYF.